Listed below are T cell receptor beta chains from one sample, sequenced in a study of T cells in tuberculosis. Sequencing was performed with immunoSEQ multiplex PCR; in TCRdb, only in-frame clones are kept and a portion is missing. The table lists approximately 49,000 clones, roughly 95% of them singletons, with approximately 1.5% in the top ten. The sample was PBMCs, taken at tuberculosis diagnosis. The receptors originated from an adult with tuberculosis. The CDR3 runs from the conserved cysteine through the conserved F or W. A D gene is named only where the DNA matches it firmly. Clone size is not always given. Where it is, it says once, few, many or a class for expanded clones.

j_gene: TRBJ2-1
v_gene: TRBV30
abundance: NA
d_gene: TRBD1
CDR3nt: TGTGCCTGGAGCGGACAGGCCAATGAGCAGTTCTTC
CDR3aa: CAWSGQANEQFF

j_gene: TRBJ1-3
v_gene: TRBV5-8
abundance: NA
d_gene: NA
CDR3nt: TGTGCCAGCAGCTTGGTACAGGTGTCTGGAAACACCATATATTTT
CDR3aa: CASSLVQVSGNTIYF

j_gene: TRBJ1-2
v_gene: TRBV7-8
abundance: few
d_gene: NA
CDR3nt: TGTGCCAGCAGCTTATCTTCCCCCAGGGGAGGGTATGGCTACACCTTC
CDR3aa: CASSLSSPRGGYGYTF

j_gene: TRBJ2-3
v_gene: TRBV2
abundance: NA
d_gene: NA
CDR3nt: TGTGCCAGCATGAAGGAGAGCACAGATACGCAGTATTTT
CDR3aa: CASMKESTDTQYF

j_gene: TRBJ2-3
v_gene: TRBV11-1
abundance: once
d_gene: NA
CDR3nt: TGTGCCAGCGCCCTGGACAATTCCTTCACAGATACGCAGTATTTT
CDR3aa: CASALDNSFTDTQYF

j_gene: TRBJ2-3
v_gene: TRBV27
abundance: NA
d_gene: TRBD2
CDR3nt: TGTGCCAGCAGTTCCCTAGCGGGAGTGACGGATACGCAGTATTTT
CDR3aa: CASSSLAGVTDTQYF

j_gene: TRBJ2-7
v_gene: TRBV15
abundance: once
d_gene: TRBD1
CDR3nt: TGTGCCACCAGCAGAGGGAACAGGGGTAAAGACTACGAGCAGTACTTC
CDR3aa: CATSRGNRGKDYEQYF

j_gene: TRBJ1-1
v_gene: TRBV5-8
abundance: NA
d_gene: TRBD1
CDR3nt: TGTGCCAGCAGCTTGGGGGACAGGGTGAACACTGAAGCTTTCTTT
CDR3aa: CASSLGDRVNTEAFF

j_gene: TRBJ1-2
v_gene: TRBV29-1
abundance: NA
d_gene: NA
CDR3nt: TGCAGCGCCCCACGGGGGGACTATGGCTACACCTTC
CDR3aa: CSAPRGDYGYTF

j_gene: TRBJ1-2
v_gene: TRBV5-4
abundance: NA
d_gene: TRBD1
CDR3nt: TGTGCCAGCAGCTTGTCCGGGACAGTCTATGGCTACACCTTC
CDR3aa: CASSLSGTVYGYTF

j_gene: TRBJ2-1
v_gene: TRBV19
abundance: NA
d_gene: TRBD2
CDR3nt: TGTGCCAGTATGAAAACTGCACTAGCGGGAGTAAGGAATGAGCAGTTCTTC
CDR3aa: CASMKTALAGVRNEQFF

j_gene: TRBJ2-3
v_gene: TRBV7-2
abundance: NA
d_gene: NA
CDR3nt: TGTGCCAGCAGCTTAGGCCCCCCCTCTAAGACTAGCACAGATACGCAGTATTTT
CDR3aa: CASSLGPPSKTSTDTQYF

j_gene: TRBJ2-5
v_gene: TRBV28
abundance: NA
d_gene: TRBD1
CDR3nt: TGTGCCAGCAGTTTATCCGGGACAGCACAAGAGACCCAGTACTTC
CDR3aa: CASSLSGTAQETQYF

j_gene: TRBJ2-2
v_gene: TRBV10-3
abundance: NA
d_gene: TRBD2
CDR3nt: TGTGCCATCAGGGGGGCGACTAGCGGGGACACCGGGGAGCTGTTTTTT
CDR3aa: CAIRGATSGDTGELFF

j_gene: TRBJ2-7
v_gene: TRBV9
abundance: NA
d_gene: TRBD1
CDR3nt: TGTGCCAGCAGCGTAGGGGGACAGGGGGCCAGTGAGCAGTACTTC
CDR3aa: CASSVGGQGASEQYF

j_gene: TRBJ2-1
v_gene: TRBV6-1
abundance: NA
d_gene: TRBD2
CDR3nt: TGTGCCAGCAGTGGTTTCACTAGCGGATACAATGAGCAGTTCTTC
CDR3aa: CASSGFTSGYNEQFF

j_gene: TRBJ2-7
v_gene: TRBV10-3
abundance: NA
d_gene: TRBD1
CDR3nt: TGTGCCATCAGTACCGGGACAGGGGCCTACGAGCAGTACTTC
CDR3aa: CAISTGTGAYEQYF

j_gene: TRBJ2-7
v_gene: TRBV11-2
abundance: NA
d_gene: TRBD2
CDR3nt: TGTGCCAGCAGCTTATTACCGGCTAGCGGGAGGTTATACGAGCAGTACTTC
CDR3aa: CASSLLPASGRLYEQYF

j_gene: TRBJ1-2
v_gene: TRBV6-5
abundance: once
d_gene: TRBD1
CDR3nt: TGTGCCAGCAGTTACAGTTTCCAGGGGGGCTATGGCTACACCTTC
CDR3aa: CASSYSFQGGYGYTF

j_gene: TRBJ2-3
v_gene: TRBV4-1
abundance: NA
d_gene: NA
CDR3nt: TGCGCCAGCAGCCAAGAGGGGGGTGGCTGGGGAAATACGCAGTATTTT
CDR3aa: CASSQEGGGWGNTQYF

j_gene: TRBJ2-7
v_gene: TRBV30
abundance: NA
d_gene: TRBD1
CDR3nt: TGTGCCTGGAGTGTGGGGACAGCCTACGAGCAGTACTTC
CDR3aa: CAWSVGTAYEQYF

j_gene: TRBJ1-2
v_gene: TRBV6-1
abundance: NA
d_gene: NA
CDR3nt: TGTGCCAGCAGTGAATTAGCGGGGGCTAACTATGGCTACACCTTC
CDR3aa: CASSELAGANYGYTF

j_gene: TRBJ2-7
v_gene: TRBV20-1
abundance: NA
d_gene: NA
CDR3nt: TGCAGTGCTGGGGCCTCCTACGAGCAGTACTTC
CDR3aa: CSAGASYEQYF

j_gene: TRBJ2-1
v_gene: TRBV27
abundance: once
d_gene: TRBD1
CDR3nt: TGTGCCAGCAGCAGGGGGAGCTCCTACAATGAGCAGTTCTTC
CDR3aa: CASSRGSSYNEQFF

j_gene: TRBJ2-3
v_gene: TRBV7-8
abundance: NA
d_gene: TRBD2
CDR3nt: TGTGCCAGCAGCGTCTCTAGCGGGACGCAGAATACGCAGTATTTT
CDR3aa: CASSVSSGTQNTQYF

j_gene: TRBJ2-5
v_gene: TRBV5-4
abundance: once
d_gene: TRBD2
CDR3nt: TGTGCCAGCAGCAAAGGGACTAGCGGCACCCAAGAGACCCAGTACTTC
CDR3aa: CASSKGTSGTQETQYF

j_gene: TRBJ2-5
v_gene: TRBV7-9
abundance: NA
d_gene: TRBD1
CDR3nt: TGTGCCAGCAGCCCCGGACAGGGGGCCGGGACCCAGTACTTC
CDR3aa: CASSPGQGAGTQYF

j_gene: TRBJ2-1
v_gene: TRBV5-6
abundance: NA
d_gene: TRBD2
CDR3nt: TGTGCCAGCAGCTTGGTGGGCGGGAGGGGCAGTGAGCAGTTCTTC
CDR3aa: CASSLVGGRGSEQFF

j_gene: TRBJ2-7
v_gene: TRBV9
abundance: NA
d_gene: NA
CDR3nt: TGTGCCAGCAGCGTAGGTCTACAGGACGCCTACGAGCAGTACTTC
CDR3aa: CASSVGLQDAYEQYF

j_gene: TRBJ2-7
v_gene: TRBV6-6
abundance: NA
d_gene: TRBD2
CDR3nt: TGTGCCAGCAGTTACTGGGCCGGGACTACCTCCTACGAGCAGTACTTC
CDR3aa: CASSYWAGTTSYEQYF

j_gene: TRBJ2-3
v_gene: TRBV30
abundance: NA
d_gene: TRBD2
CDR3nt: TGTGCCGGTCGGCTAGCGGGCCTAAGCACAGATACGCAGTATTTT
CDR3aa: CAGRLAGLSTDTQYF

j_gene: TRBJ2-1
v_gene: TRBV20-1
abundance: NA
d_gene: NA
CDR3nt: TGCAGTGCTGCCGGTGTGGAGCAGTTCTTC
CDR3aa: CSAAGVEQFF

j_gene: TRBJ2-3
v_gene: TRBV11-1
abundance: once
d_gene: TRBD1
CDR3nt: TGTGCCAGCAGATTACTGACAGGGGATGGCACAGATACGCAGTATTTT
CDR3aa: CASRLLTGDGTDTQYF

j_gene: TRBJ2-2
v_gene: TRBV5-6
abundance: NA
d_gene: TRBD2
CDR3nt: TGTGCCAGCAGCTTTCGGGGGGTCGGAACCGGGGAGCTGTTTTTT
CDR3aa: CASSFRGVGTGELFF

j_gene: TRBJ2-7
v_gene: TRBV10-3
abundance: NA
d_gene: TRBD1
CDR3nt: TGTGCCATCAGTGGGACAGGGGGAGGCGAGCAGTACTTC
CDR3aa: CAISGTGGGEQYF

j_gene: TRBJ2-1
v_gene: TRBV27
abundance: NA
d_gene: NA
CDR3nt: TGTGCCAGCAGTCGCAAGACGCGGAATGAGCAGTTCTTC
CDR3aa: CASSRKTRNEQFF

j_gene: TRBJ1-5
v_gene: TRBV19
abundance: NA
d_gene: TRBD1
CDR3nt: TGTGCCAGTAGTATCTCGACAGGGAATAAGTTTCGGCCCCAGCATTTT
CDR3aa: CASSISTGNKFRPQHF

j_gene: TRBJ2-5
v_gene: TRBV25-1
abundance: NA
d_gene: TRBD1
CDR3nt: TGTGCCAGTTCCGGGACAGGGGACCAAGAGACCCAGTACTTC
CDR3aa: CASSGTGDQETQYF

j_gene: TRBJ2-5
v_gene: TRBV9
abundance: NA
d_gene: TRBD2
CDR3nt: TGTGCCAGCAGCGTAGGAGGACTAGCGGGAGCTCGAGAGACCCAGTACTTC
CDR3aa: CASSVGGLAGARETQYF

j_gene: TRBJ1-2
v_gene: TRBV6-6
abundance: NA
d_gene: TRBD1
CDR3nt: TGTGCCAGCAGCCCTACCCACTCTGGACAGGATGGCTACACCTTC
CDR3aa: CASSPTHSGQDGYTF

j_gene: TRBJ1-2
v_gene: TRBV9
abundance: NA
d_gene: NA
CDR3nt: TGTGCCAGCACCCGGGACGGAGGGGGCTACACCTTC
CDR3aa: CASTRDGGGYTF

j_gene: TRBJ1-1
v_gene: TRBV6-1
abundance: once
d_gene: NA
CDR3nt: TGTGCCAGCAGAAGGAACAGCCCTGAAGCTTTCTTT
CDR3aa: CASRRNSPEAFF

j_gene: TRBJ2-5
v_gene: TRBV27
abundance: NA
d_gene: NA
CDR3nt: TGTGCCAGCAGTCTACGCCACGGGGGGACCCAGTACTTC
CDR3aa: CASSLRHGGTQYF

j_gene: TRBJ2-2
v_gene: TRBV2
abundance: NA
d_gene: TRBD2
CDR3nt: TGTGCCAGCAGTGTGTGGACTAGCGGTAACACCGGGGAGCTGTTTTTT
CDR3aa: CASSVWTSGNTGELFF

j_gene: TRBJ1-2
v_gene: TRBV5-5
abundance: NA
d_gene: NA
CDR3nt: TGTGCCAGCAGCCCGTGGGCCTATGGCTACACCTTC
CDR3aa: CASSPWAYGYTF

j_gene: TRBJ1-1
v_gene: TRBV27
abundance: few
d_gene: TRBD1
CDR3nt: TGTGCCAGCAGTTACGCCCTTCGACAGGGGGCACCCAATAAGAACACTGAAGCTTTCTTT
CDR3aa: CASSYALRQGAPNKNTEAFF